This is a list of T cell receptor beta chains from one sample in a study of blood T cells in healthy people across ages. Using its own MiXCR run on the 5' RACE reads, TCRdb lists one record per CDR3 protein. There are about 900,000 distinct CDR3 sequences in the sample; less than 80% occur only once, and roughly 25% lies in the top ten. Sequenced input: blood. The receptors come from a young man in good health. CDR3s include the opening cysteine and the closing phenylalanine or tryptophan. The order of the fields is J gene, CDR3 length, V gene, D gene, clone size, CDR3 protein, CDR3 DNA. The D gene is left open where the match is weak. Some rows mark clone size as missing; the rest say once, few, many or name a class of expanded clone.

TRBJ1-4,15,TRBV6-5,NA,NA,CASRRRQVGNEKLFF,TGTGCCAGCAGACGTAGACAGGTGGGGAATGAAAAACTGTTTTTT
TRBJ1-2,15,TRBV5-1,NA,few,CASSLVEGVEGGYTF,TGCGCCAGCAGCTTGGTCGAAGGGGTCGAGGGTGGCTACACCTTC
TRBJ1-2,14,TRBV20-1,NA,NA,CRQGAQGSPYGYTF,TGCAGGCAAGGAGCACAGGGATCTCCCTATGGCTACACCTTC
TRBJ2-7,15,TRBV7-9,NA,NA,CASSPTGTGPREQYF,TGTGCCAGCAGCCCAACCGGGACCGGCCCTCGGGAGCAGTACTTC
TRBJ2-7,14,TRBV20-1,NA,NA,CSAHRTESSYEQYF,TGCAGTGCTCACCGGACGGAGAGCTCCTACGAGCAGTACTTC
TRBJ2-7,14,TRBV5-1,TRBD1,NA,CASSGTGAPYEQYF,TGCGCCAGCAGCGGGACAGGGGCCCCCTACGAGCAGTACTTC
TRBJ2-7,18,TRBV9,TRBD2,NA,CASSSGGDGTGFAHEQYF,TGTGCCAGCAGCAGTGGGGGGGACGGAACCGGGTTCGCCCACGAGCAGTACTTC
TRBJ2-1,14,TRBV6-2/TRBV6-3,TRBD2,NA,CASSAGEVYNEQFF,TGTGCCAGCAGTGCGGGGGAGGTCTACAATGAGCAGTTCTTC
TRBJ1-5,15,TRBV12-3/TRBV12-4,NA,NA,CASSFDPIGNQPQHF,TGTGCCAGCAGTTTCGACCCGATAGGCAATCAGCCCCAGCATTTT
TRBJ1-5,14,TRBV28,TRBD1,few,CASGGFGQDQPQHF,TGTGCCAGCGGGGGATTCGGACAGGACCAGCCCCAGCATTTT
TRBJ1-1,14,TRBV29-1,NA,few,CSVRRANIHTEAFF,TGCAGCGTTCGTAGGGCCAACATACACACTGAAGCTTTCTTT
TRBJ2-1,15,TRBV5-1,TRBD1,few,CASSFGQGANGEQFF,TGCGCCAGCAGCTTCGGGCAGGGGGCTAACGGTGAGCAGTTCTTC
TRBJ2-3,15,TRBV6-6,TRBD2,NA,CASRQTSGGVDTQYF,TGTGCCAGCAGACAGACTAGCGGGGGGGTTGATACGCAGTATTTT
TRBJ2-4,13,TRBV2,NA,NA,CASIGPGHDIQYF,TGTGCCAGCATTGGTCCGGGACATGACATTCAGTACTTC
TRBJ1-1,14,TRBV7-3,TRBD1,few,CASSPGTGATEAFF,TGTGCCAGCAGCCCCGGGACAGGGGCCACTGAAGCTTTCTTT
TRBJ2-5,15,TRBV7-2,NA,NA,CASSRRRAWEETQYF,TGTGCCAGCAGCCGTCGCAGGGCGTGGGAAGAGACCCAGTACTTC
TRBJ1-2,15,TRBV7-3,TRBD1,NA,CASSLIADRGLGYTF,TGTGCCAGCAGCTTAATTGCGGACAGGGGGCTTGGCTACACCTTC
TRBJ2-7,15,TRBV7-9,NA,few,CASTVGAGNSYEQYF,TGTGCCAGCACCGTGGGGGCAGGGAACTCCTACGAGCAGTACTTC